The T cell receptor beta chain under discussion was sequenced for a study of blood T cells in healthy people across ages (dated by TCRdb to between 2015 and 2017). Study-level background: In model experiments, roughly one uniquely barcoded TCR beta cDNA molecule per two T cells was captured by template switching. To track age-related changes in TCR beta repertoire diversity, the study relied on deep sequencing normalized with unique cDNA molecular identifiers. Donors were grouped into four age groups: young (average roughly 17 years), middle-aged (39), aged (around 66) and long-lived (approximately 82). To avoid experimental bias, donors of different ages were spread randomly across the sequencing lanes. Using the same blood draw, the study looked at two additional independent replicas of 1 million unique cDNA reads for two donors, one aged 18 to 30 and the other aged 80 or older. Beyond this particular receptor, the publication reports: As age increased, observed TCR beta diversity per million T cells dropped in a roughly linear way, and a significant reduction was already evident by age 40. Compared with the aged group, more naive CD4+ T cells, fewer expanded clones and increased TCR diversity were shown by the long-lived group, suggesting age selection. The percentage of naive T cells measured by flow cytometry correlated strongly with observed TCR beta diversity. Estimates of total diversity based on one million sequenced T cells were regarded as lower bounds and as underestimates. Because the CMV infection status of the donors was unknown, age-related changes in expanded clonotypes may potentially have been confounded. Conclusive comparison of naive and antigen-experienced compartments was prevented by the profiling of bulk unsorted PBMCs.

In regard to this clonotype: Which antigen it targets is not known. No qualities accompany the bases; no much larger clone lies one base away.

The library came from 5' RACE. The instrument was an Illumina HiSeq 2500. A second PCR of roughly 6 to 11 cycles was run with a J-beta primer mix and a sample-barcoded 5' primer. A template-switch 5' adaptor carrying 12 random nucleotides introduced a unique molecular identifier onto each TCR beta cDNA molecule. Each sample yielded at least 2.5 million CDR3-containing paired-end reads. First-strand cDNA was synthesized from all RNA with the Mint cDNA synthesis kit, primed by a TRBC-specific oligonucleotide. Following uracil-DNA glycosylase treatment, all cDNA underwent a first 18-cycle PCR with the universal primers M1SS and BC2_uni_R. For the original study's pipeline: For normalization, 1 million high-quality reads, each with a distinct molecular identifier, were randomly selected from each sample. Instead of being binned into consensus sequences, reads that shared molecular identifiers were thrown out. MiTCR, run with a Q25 quality threshold and the strictest error-elimination algorithm, handled CDR3 identification, clonotype clustering and error correction. Lower-bound total TCR beta diversity was estimated with a nonparametric unseen species model using Euler transformation. TCRdb reanalyzed the raw reads on its own, using fastp at Q25 for trimming and MiXCR for clone calling, and kept in-frame beta chains. CDR3 protein duplicates are merged, each entry listing the most common genes and DNA. TCRdb, rather than the study authors, made the V and J calls. This sample is represented by some 1.7 million distinct CDR3 sequences; roughly 28% of them were singletons. More than 6% of the sample is taken by the ten largest.

V ends up 7 bases short and J 10 bases short, with an unmatched junction base count of 16. From the cysteine through the phenylalanine, the CDR3 covers 15 amino acids. Left in the record is the CDR3 DNA by itself, 45 bases read in frame from the first base. Donors were 40 or so systemically healthy Caucasian individuals from Russia aged about 6 to 100 years. Each donor gave ten milliliters of peripheral blood, drawn into EDTA-treated Vacutainer tubes. Ficoll-Paque density-gradient centrifugation was used to isolate PBMCs, with at least 6.5 million per sample. Trizol reagent was used to extract total RNA from the PBMCs, yielding at least 5.5 micrograms per sample. Naive CD45RAhigh/CD27high T cell percentages were measured by flow cytometry on a PBMC aliquot from every donor.

The chain couples TRBV12-3 or TRBV12-4 to TRBJ2-1; 7 bases in the junction line up with TRBD1. The receptor was isolated from a woman in her twenties or thirties in good health. The sequencing input was blood. DNA sequence: TGTGCCAGCACACCAAGGGACAGTAGTTTTCTCGAGCAGTTCTTC. Its coded protein is CASTPRDSSFLEQFF.